This T cell receptor beta chain was observed in a study of T cell repertoires in cytomegalovirus infection (dated by TCRdb to the late 2010s). Broadly, across the study: Donor HLA type was relevant to the analysis, because carriage of CMV infection together with the matching HLA type was indicated by public TCR beta signatures. The investigation overall reported the following: In both this cohort and an independent roughly 350-donor cohort, the cumulative frequency of public TCR beta family members distinguished carriers of CMV infection plus the relevant HLA type. The ex vivo response was dominated by HLA-C-restricted CMV-specific TCR beta clonotypes, which also provided the single most frequent clonotype in two of eight donors.

Sequencing instrument: Illumina HiSeq 1500. Using fastp trimming at Q25 and MiXCR clonotype assembly, TCRdb reanalyzed the public sequencing data and kept in-frame beta chains. One record per CDR3 amino acid sequence lists the most common genes and DNA. The sample includes 300,000 to 400,000 distinct CDR3 sequences, with 9% to 9.5% observed a single time. Of the sample, about 4.5% falls within the top ten clones. Worth noting for this clonotype: Its recognized antigen is unknown. Base qualities are not recorded, but no much larger clone differs from it by a single base.

The germline V gene (reference sequence) gives CDR1 as DFQATT and CDR2 as SNEGSKA. The germline V end is reduced by 2 bases and the J end by 7 bases; junction bases left unmatched: 4. The CDR3 goes from the cysteine to the phenylalanine over 14 residues. Only CDR3 DNA is held: 42 bases, read in frame from base 1. The sample consisted of PBMCs. This clonotype was obtained from a human donor in good health (CMV status not recorded). Some clones in this sample may be carry-over from other donors' samples. The chain is made from TRBV20-1 and TRBJ1-6; 8 bases in the junction line up with TRBD1. The DNA reads TGCAGTGCTAGACATCGACAGGGGAATTCACCCCTCCACTTT. Translated, this gives CSARHRQGNSPLHF.